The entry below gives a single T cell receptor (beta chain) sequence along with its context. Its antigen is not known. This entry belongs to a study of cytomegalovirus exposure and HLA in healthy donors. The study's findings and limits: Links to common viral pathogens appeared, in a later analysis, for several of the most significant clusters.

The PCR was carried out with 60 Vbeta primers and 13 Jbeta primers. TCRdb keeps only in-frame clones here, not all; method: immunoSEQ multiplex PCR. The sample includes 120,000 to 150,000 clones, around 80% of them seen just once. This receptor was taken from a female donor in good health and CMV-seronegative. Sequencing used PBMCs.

DNA of the CDR3: TGTGCCAGTAGTATTTCTCGCGGGAGGTCCCCCCATGAGCAGTTCTTC. The encoded protein is CASSISRGRSPHEQFF. V gene TRBV19 combines with J gene TRBJ2-1; 8 bases match TRBD2. V shed 3 bases, J shed 8 bases, and the junction held 12 bases outside the gene matches. The CDR3 spans 16 residues. In germline, CDR1 is LNHDA, CDR2 SQIVND (reference sequence).